This T cell receptor beta chain was identified in a study of CXCR3-negative and CXCR3-positive naive CD8 T cells. Libraries were UMI-labeled 5' RACE TRB cDNA. From its re-call of the 5' RACE reads, TCRdb lists each CDR3 protein once, without DNA. The listing records 100,000 to 150,000 distinct CDR3 sequences. Every CD8+ T cell subset underwent triplicate sorting at some 300,000 cells apiece. The CDR3 is 18 amino acids. The receptor was isolated from a human donor in good health. Some clones in this sample may be carry-over from other donors' samples. The specimen was naive CXCR3- CD8+ T cells from blood. The subset is: CD45RO-CCR7+CD27+CD95- naive CD8+ T cells lacking CXCR3 (TNR3-). The J gene is TRBJ1-1, the V gene TRBV12-3 or TRBV12-4; the TRBD1 assignment by TCRdb is unverifiable without DNA. The CDR3 loop reads CASSNLSPGTGMNTGAFF.